These 27 T cell receptor beta chains originate from one sample sequenced in a study of T cell responses to AZD1222 COVID-19 vaccine. Generated by immunoSEQ multiplex PCR, the TCRdb table keeps only in-frame clones and is missing some. The sample comprises over 150,000 clones, around 89% of which are singletons, and more than 4% rests with the top ten. Here the sequenced sample was peripheral blood, taken 28 days after the second AZD1222 dose. The receptors were gathered from an adult who received the AZD1222 COVID-19 vaccine.

This chain uses TRBV25-1 with TRBJ1-1; D is perhaps TRBD1 (5 bases). Trimming took 7 bases from V and 3 from J, leaving 6 bases between them. CDR3 length: 11 amino acids. Germline loops: CDR1 MGHDK, CDR2 SYGVNS. Written as DNA, the CDR3 is TGTGCCAGCAAAGGGGACACTGAAGCTTTCTTT. Its translation is CASKGDTEAFF.

The chain combines TRBV14 with TRBJ2-3; either TRBD1 or TRBD2 may fit D (5 bases each). V dropped 1 base and J dropped 1 base, with 9 bases sitting between them. The CDR3 sequence is 15 residues long. Germline CDR1 is SGHDN and CDR2 is FVKESK. The CDR3 region is CASSQGGPRTDTQYF. CDR3 coding DNA: TGTGCCAGCAGCCAAGGGGGACCGCGCACAGATACGCAGTATTTT.

The chain couples TRBV7-8 to TRBJ2-7; 7 bases fit TRBD1. V shed 5 bases, J shed 4 bases, and the junction held 8 bases outside the gene matches. This CDR3 has 14 residues. Germline CDR1 SGHVS, CDR2 FQNEAQ. The DNA for the CDR3 is TGTGCCAGCAGCCCTCGGGACAGTTGGTACGAGCAGTACTTC. Translated, it gives CASSPRDSWYEQYF.

The V gene is TRBV9, the J gene TRBJ2-3, with no clear D. The CDR3 is 13 amino acids. V was pared by 1 base and J by 4 bases, with 7 bases between. Looked up from germline, CDR1 is SGDLS and CDR2 is YYNGEE. CDR3 nucleotide sequence: TGTGCCAGCAGCGTATCTTCCGCAGATACGCAGTATTTT. Translating it yields CASSVSSADTQYF.

This chain uses TRBV18 with TRBJ1-2; tentative D call: TRBD1 (6 bases). The V end was cut by 4 bases, the J end by 7 bases, with 16 bases between. The CDR3 consists of 14 residues. The germline V gene encodes CDR1 KGHSH and CDR2 LQKENI. The chain's CDR3 is CASSQSGQGIGYTF. As DNA, the CDR3 is TGTGCCAGCTCACAGTCGGGGCAGGGGATTGGCTACACCTTC.

CDR3 region: CAWNPFKGEKLFF. The CDR3, as DNA: TGTGCCTGGAACCCATTCAAGGGTGAAAAACTGTTTTTT. V is TRBV30 and J is TRBJ1-4, with D uncertain. Trimming stripped 4 bases from V and 7 bases from J, with 13 bases between. The CDR3 sequence is 13 residues long. CDR1 is GTSNPN, CDR2 SVGIG, per germline (reference sequence).

Here the CDR3 reads CASTRTPRGNTEAFF. CDR3 DNA: TGTGCCAGCACCCGCACGCCCAGGGGGAACACTGAAGCTTTCTTT. The rearrangement joins TRBV6-6 to TRBJ1-1, with D possibly being TRBD1 (6 bases). Germline CDR1 MNHNY, CDR2 SVGAGI (reference sequence). Trimming stripped 7 bases from V and 1 base from J, with 16 bases between. The CDR3 loop spans 15 amino acids.

The chain combines TRBV7-2 with TRBJ1-6; the D is unclear. The CDR3 runs to 15 residues. Germline V gene sequence: CDR1 SGHTA, CDR2 FQGNSA. V was trimmed by 6 bases and J by 10 bases, leaving 19 bases between them. CDR3 sequence reads: CASSYNYSPGSPLHF. The CDR3 bases are TGTGCCAGCAGTTATAATTACTCCCCAGGATCACCCCTCCACTTT.

This clone was seen once. Other DNA sequences in this specimen translate into the identical CDR3. The genes are TRBV7-9 and TRBJ2-7; D assignment may be TRBD1 or TRBD2 (6 bases each). CDR1 is SEHNR and CDR2 is FQNEAQ in the germline V gene (reference sequence). The CDR3 contains 15 residues. The germline V and J ends were trimmed by 1 base and 0 bases, with 10 bases remaining between them. The CDR3 loop is CASSLVGGSSYEQYF. As DNA, the CDR3 is TGTGCCAGCAGCTTAGTAGGGGGGAGCTCCTACGAGCAGTACTTC.

The chain uses TRBV5-1 and TRBJ1-5; D not certain. Germline V CDR1 and CDR2: SGHRS, YFSETQ. Trimming took off 0 bases at V and 6 bases at J, with 10 bases between the two ends. The CDR3 is made up of 14 amino acids. The CDR3 protein is CASSLDGGLQPQHF. The CDR3 coding sequence is TGCGCCAGCAGCTTGGATGGAGGGCTTCAGCCCCAGCATTTT. The variable domain in full, completed from reference TRBV5-1 and TRBJ1-5, reads KAGVTQTPRYLIKTRGQQVTLSCSPISGHRSVSWYQQTPGQGLQFLFEYFSETQRNKGNFPGRFSGRQFSNSRSEMNVSTLELGDSALYLCASSLDGGLQPQHFGDGTRLSIL.

The V and J genes are TRBV6-5 and TRBJ1-2; D ambiguous. The V gene's germline CDR1 is MNHEY and CDR2 SVGAGI. This CDR3 is 13 amino acids long. V was trimmed by 5 bases and J by 2 bases, leaving 9 bases between them. CDR3 region: CASSPRPNYGYTF. The CDR3 DNA follows: TGTGCCAGCAGTCCCCGGCCAAACTATGGCTACACCTTC.

The V gene is TRBV19, the J gene TRBJ1-5; 9 bases fit TRBD1. Germline V gene data show CDR1 as LNHDA and CDR2 as SQIVND (reference sequence). After removal of 2 bases from V and 2 bases from J, the junction contained 4 bases not matched to a gene. The CDR3 runs 16 residues. CDR3: CASSILWTGGNQPQHF. Written as DNA, the CDR3 is TGTGCCAGTAGTATATTATGGACAGGGGGCAATCAGCCCCAGCATTTT.

The V gene is TRBV10-3, the J gene TRBJ2-1; D tentatively fits TRBD1 or TRBD2 (5 bases each). V dropped 6 bases and J dropped 3 bases, with 21 bases sitting between them. The CDR3 spans 17 residues. CDR1 ENHRY and CDR2 SYGVKD come from the germline V gene. CDR3 loop: CAIRGDLRLRNYNEQFF. The CDR3 nucleotides are TGTGCCATCAGGGGGGACCTAAGGCTCAGAAACTACAATGAGCAGTTCTTC.

This clone has just a few counts. The V gene is TRBV5-4, the J gene TRBJ2-7; D could derive from TRBD1 or TRBD2 (6 bases each). This CDR3 contains 14 residues. Trimming pared 4 bases from V and 1 base from J, leaving 12 bases between. The germline gives CDR1 SGHNT, CDR2 YYREEE (reference sequence). The CDR3 sequence is CASSPSGASYEQYF. DNA of the CDR3: TGTGCCAGCAGCCCGTCGGGGGCGTCCTACGAGCAGTACTTC.

This sequence joins TRBV20-1 and TRBJ1-2; weak D call: TRBD1 (5 bases). The CDR3 has 9 residues. The germline V gene encodes CDR1 DFQATT and CDR2 SNEGSKA (reference sequence). The V end lost 3 bases, the J end lost 10 bases, and 6 bases lay between the germline ends. CDR3 coding DNA: TGCAGTGCTAGCAGGGTCTACACCTTC. Translated, it gives CSASRVYTF.

J is TRBJ1-1 and V is TRBV29-1; TRBD1 might be the D (6 bases). The CDR3 length is 13 residues. The germline V gene encodes CDR1 SQVTM and CDR2 ANQGSEA. CDR3 protein: CSASEGTNTEAFF. For the CDR3, the DNA is TGCAGTGCTTCTGAGGGGACAAACACTGAAGCTTTCTTT.

The chain joins TRBV7-9 to TRBJ2-1, with a possible D match to TRBD1 (6 bases). From germline, CDR1 is SEHNR and CDR2 FQNEAQ (reference sequence). V lost 5 bases, J lost 8 bases, and 19 bases lay in between. This CDR3 spans 15 amino acids. CDR3 amino acids: CASSPSGTLGDEQFF. The CDR3, as DNA: TGTGCCAGCAGCCCCTCCGGGACACTGGGCGATGAGCAGTTCTTC.

The chain uses TRBV15 and TRBJ1-1; unclear D gene. Germline lookup yields CDR1 LNHNV and CDR2 YYDKDF (reference sequence). The CDR3 runs to 13 residues. The ends were cut back, 0 bases at V and 1 base at J, with 3 bases in the middle. DNA of the CDR3: TGTGCCACCAGCAGAGATGAGAACACTGAAGCTTTCTTT. Its translation: CATSRDENTEAFF.

V gene TRBV27 combines with J gene TRBJ1-1; D is undetermined. V lost 2 bases and J lost 5, with 15 bases in between. The CDR3 is 15 amino acids. CDR1 MNHEY and CDR2 SMNVEV come from the germline V gene (reference sequence). CDR3 bases: TGTGCCAGCAGTTTAGGGTGGGGTGGGGAAACTGAAGCTTTCTTT. Protein sequence: CASSLGWGGETEAFF.

V and J are TRBV12-5 and TRBJ1-1; D may be TRBD1 (5 bases). Germline CDR1 LGHNT, CDR2 FRNRAP. The CDR3 runs to 13 residues. The V end lost 2 bases, the J end lost 5 bases, and 9 bases lay between the germline ends. CDR3 protein: CASGLTGGTEAFF. The CDR3, as DNA: TGTGCTAGTGGTTTGACGGGGGGGACTGAAGCTTTCTTT.

The chain joins TRBV12-3 or TRBV12-4 to TRBJ2-7, with TRBD2 matching over 11 bases. The CDR3 totals 13 residues. V trimming: 6 bases; J trimming: 7 bases; junction bases outside the gene matches: 5. In DNA form, the CDR3 reads TGTGCCAGCAGCCAACTAGCGGGGGTTGAGCAGTACTTC. This codes for CASSQLAGVEQYF.

J is TRBJ2-2 and V is TRBV7-3; D is uncertain. CDR3 length: 14 residues. V gave up 5 bases and J gave up 6 bases, with 13 bases separating them. Germline-derived CDR1 and CDR2 are SGHTA and FQGTGA. The CDR3 reads CASSPQSQPGELFF. The CDR3 DNA is TGTGCCAGCAGCCCCCAGTCCCAGCCCGGGGAGCTGTTTTTT.

The gene calls are TRBV7-3 and TRBJ2-2, with D possibly being TRBD1 (6 bases). Germline assignment: CDR1 SGHTA and CDR2 FQGTGA. Trimming pared 5 bases from V and 0 bases from J, leaving 13 bases between. The CDR3 length is 16 residues. CDR3 DNA: TGTGCCAGCAGCCGAACCGGGACATCGAACACCGGGGAGCTGTTTTTT. This gives the protein CASSRTGTSNTGELFF.

V and J are TRBV18 and TRBJ1-2; D may be TRBD1 (5 bases). V shed 0 bases and J shed 7 bases, with 12 bases lying between them. The CDR3 length is 14 residues. Germline CDR1 reads KGHSH; CDR2 reads LQKENI. CDR3 protein: CASSPPEGRGGYTF. The CDR3 region has the DNA TGTGCCAGCTCACCACCGGAGGGGAGGGGTGGCTACACCTTC.

The rearrangement joins TRBV9 to TRBJ2-2; tentative D call: TRBD2 (6 bases). V was trimmed by 6 bases and J by 5 bases, leaving 14 bases between them. This CDR3 has 14 amino acids. The germline V gene encodes CDR1 SGDLS and CDR2 YYNGEE. For the CDR3, the DNA is TGTGCCAGCACCTGGTCTAGCGATACCGGGGAGCTGTTTTTT. It encodes CASTWSSDTGELFF.

The chain combines TRBV27 with TRBJ2-5; 7 nucleotides line up with TRBD1. Trimming took 6 bases from V and 2 from J; bases not matched to a gene: 12. This CDR3 spans 16 amino acids. In germline, CDR1 is MNHEY, CDR2 SMNVEV (reference sequence). CDR3: CASSVGGWTGQETQYF. The CDR3 DNA sequence: TGTGCCAGCAGCGTAGGCGGATGGACAGGACAAGAGACCCAGTACTTC.

As for this clone: This may be a read error: a much more frequent sequence differs by one nucleotide. Other DNA variants within this sample encode the same CDR3. This rearrangement joins TRBV5-6 to TRBJ1-5; the D is unclear. The ends were cut back, 0 bases at V and 1 base at J, with 2 bases in the middle. The CDR3 is 13 residues long. Germline V gene sequence: CDR1 SGHDT, CDR2 YYEEEE. CDR3 region: CASSLASNQPQHF. CDR3 bases: TGTGCCAGCAGCTTGGCAAGCAATCAGCCCCAGCATTTT. Variable domain in full (rest from reference TRBV5-6 and TRBJ1-5): DAGVTQSPTHLIKTRGQQVTLRCSPKSGHDTVSWYQQALGQGPQFIFQYYEEEERQRGNFPDRFSGHQFPNYSSELNVNALLLGDSALYLCASSLASNQPQHFGDGTRLSIL.